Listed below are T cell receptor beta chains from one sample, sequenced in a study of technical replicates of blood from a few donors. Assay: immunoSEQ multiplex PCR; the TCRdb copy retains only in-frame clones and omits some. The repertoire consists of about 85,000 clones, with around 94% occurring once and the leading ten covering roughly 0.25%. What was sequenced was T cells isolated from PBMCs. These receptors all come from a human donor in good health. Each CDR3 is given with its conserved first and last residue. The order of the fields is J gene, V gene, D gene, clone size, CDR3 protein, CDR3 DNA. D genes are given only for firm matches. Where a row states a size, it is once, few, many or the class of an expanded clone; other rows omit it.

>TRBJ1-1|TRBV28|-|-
CASSLAGLVNTEAFF
TGTGCCAGCAGCTTGGCGGGACTCGTGAACACTGAAGCTTTCTTT
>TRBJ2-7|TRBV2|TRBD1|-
CASSNGQGKGEQYF
TGTGCCAGCAGCAATGGACAGGGAAAGGGCGAGCAGTACTTC
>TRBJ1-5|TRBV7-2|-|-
CASSLASSNQPQHF
TGTGCCAGCAGCTTAGCGAGTAGCAATCAGCCCCAGCATTTT
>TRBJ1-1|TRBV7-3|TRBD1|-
CASSIQGGTEAFF
TGTGCCAGCAGCATACAGGGGGGCACTGAAGCTTTCTTT
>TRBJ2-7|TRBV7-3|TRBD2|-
CASSLNISGGTYEQYF
TGTGCCAGCAGCTTAAATATAAGCGGGGGAACCTACGAGCAGTACTTC
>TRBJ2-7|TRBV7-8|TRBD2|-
CASSLGRRGGNEQYF
TGTGCCAGCAGCTTAGGTAGGAGGGGAGGGAACGAGCAGTACTTC
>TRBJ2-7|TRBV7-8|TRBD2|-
CASSPRGLAGEYEQYF
TGTGCCAGCAGCCCCCGGGGACTAGCGGGAGAATACGAGCAGTACTTC
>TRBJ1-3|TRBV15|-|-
CATSRLVPDSTGNTIYF
TGTGCCACCAGCAGATTAGTCCCGGACAGTACAGGAAACACCATATATTTT
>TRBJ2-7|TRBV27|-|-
CASSPPGREGHEQYF
TGTGCCAGCAGTCCCCCAGGCCGGGAAGGGCACGAGCAGTACTTC
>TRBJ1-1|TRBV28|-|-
CASSPGSTEAFF
TGTGCCAGCAGCCCAGGGTCCACTGAAGCTTTCTTT
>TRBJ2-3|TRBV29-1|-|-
CSVGGASGTDTQYF
TGCAGCGTTGGTGGGGCTAGCGGCACAGATACGCAGTATTTT
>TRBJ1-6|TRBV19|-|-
CASRTGNSPLHF
TGTGCCAGTAGGACAGGCAATTCACCCCTCCACTTT
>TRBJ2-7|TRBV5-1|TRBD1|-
CASSLAFGTGWANRDEQYF
TGCGCCAGCAGCTTGGCCTTTGGGACAGGTTGGGCGAACAGGGACGAGCAGTACTTC
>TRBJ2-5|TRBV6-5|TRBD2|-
CASSSSGIGEETQYF
TGTGCCAGCAGTTCTAGCGGGATTGGGGAAGAGACCCAGTACTTC
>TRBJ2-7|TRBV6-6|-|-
CASSSQLAYEQYF
TGTGCCAGCAGTTCCCAACTAGCCTACGAGCAGTACTTC
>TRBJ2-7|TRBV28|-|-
CASSLQGYEQYF
TGTGCCAGCAGTTTACAGGGTTACGAGCAGTACTTC
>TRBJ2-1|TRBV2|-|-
CASSDTSSYNEQFF
TGTGCCAGCAGTGACACGAGCTCCTACAATGAGCAGTTCTTC
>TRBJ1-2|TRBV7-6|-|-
CASSLADGTLGGYTF
TGTGCCAGCAGCTTAGCGGACGGGACACTGGGGGGCTACACCTTC
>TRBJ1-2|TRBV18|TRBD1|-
CASSGTATNNYGYTF
TGTGCCAGCTCAGGGACAGCGACCAATAACTATGGCTACACCTTC
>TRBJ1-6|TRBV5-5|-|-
CASRTVGGARNSPLHF
TGTGCCAGCAGGACGGTTGGGGGGGCACGGAATTCACCCCTCCACTTT
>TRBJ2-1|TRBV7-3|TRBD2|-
CASSLRGDSYNEQFF
TGTGCCAGCAGCTTACGGGGGGACTCCTACAATGAGCAGTTCTTC
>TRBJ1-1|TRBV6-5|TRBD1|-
CASSYGGTAYEAFF
TGTGCCAGCAGTTACGGGGGGACAGCCTATGAAGCTTTCTTT
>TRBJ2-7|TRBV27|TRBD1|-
CASSFTGTGFYEQYF
TGTGCCAGCAGTTTCACAGGGACAGGCTTCTACGAGCAGTACTTC
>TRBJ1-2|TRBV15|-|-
CATSPRETGNYGYTF
TGTGCCACCAGCCCCCGAGAGACAGGCAACTATGGCTACACCTTC
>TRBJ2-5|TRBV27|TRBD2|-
CASSPGLAGQETQYF
TGTGCCAGCAGCCCGGGACTAGCGGGTCAAGAGACCCAGTACTTC
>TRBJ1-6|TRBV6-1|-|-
CASSPGSSYNSPLHF
TGTGCCAGCAGTCCGGGAAGCTCCTATAATTCACCCCTCCACTTT
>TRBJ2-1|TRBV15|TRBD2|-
CATSREGLAGYNEQFF
TGTGCCACCAGCAGAGAGGGACTAGCGGGCTACAATGAGCAGTTCTTC
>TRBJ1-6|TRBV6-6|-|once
CASSLRATESPLHF
TGTGCCAGCAGCCTCAGGGCGACAGAATCACCCCTCCACTTT
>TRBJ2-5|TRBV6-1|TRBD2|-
CASSEIGWAGGGETQYF
TGTGCCAGCAGTGAAATAGGCTGGGCGGGGGGTGGTGAGACCCAGTACTTC
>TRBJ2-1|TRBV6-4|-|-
CASSDSPTGGYNEQFF
TGTGCCAGCAGTGACTCGCCCACCGGGGGCTACAATGAGCAGTTCTTC
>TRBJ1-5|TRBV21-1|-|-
CASSKAGGGSNQPQHF
TGTGCCAGCAGCAAAGCGGGGGGGGGTAGCAATCAGCCCCAGCATTTT
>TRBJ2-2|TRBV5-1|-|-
CASSGGTNTGELFF
TGCGCCAGCAGTGGGGGGACGAACACCGGGGAGCTGTTTTTT
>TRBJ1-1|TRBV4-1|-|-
CASSQVEVAYTEAFF
TGCGCCAGCAGCCAAGTAGAGGTGGCGTACACTGAAGCTTTCTTT
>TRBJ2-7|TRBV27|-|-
CASRHGPGSLYEQYF
TGTGCCAGCAGACACGGTCCGGGTTCCCTCTACGAGCAGTACTTC
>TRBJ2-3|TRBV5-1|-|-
CASSENYSFDTQYF
TGCGCCAGCAGCGAAAATTATAGTTTCGATACGCAGTATTTT
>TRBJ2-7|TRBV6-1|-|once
CASTWGVYYEQYF
TGTGCCAGCACCTGGGGGGTTTACTACGAGCAGTACTTC
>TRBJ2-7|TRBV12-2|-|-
CASRTHTATAPYEQYF
TGTGCAAGTCGCACTCACACGGCAACAGCTCCCTACGAGCAGTACTTC
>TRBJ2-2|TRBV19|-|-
CASRKLDAGELFF
TGTGCCAGTAGGAAACTAGATGCCGGGGAGCTGTTTTTT
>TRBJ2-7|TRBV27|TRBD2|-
CASSLTSGYEQYF
TGTGCCAGCAGCCTGACTAGCGGCTACGAGCAGTACTTC
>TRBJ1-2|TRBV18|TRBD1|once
CASSSGQGHTF
TGTGCCAGCTCATCGGGACAGGGTCACACCTTC
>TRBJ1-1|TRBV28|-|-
CASTSRGVWTEAFF
TGTGCCAGCACCTCCCGGGGGGTATGGACTGAAGCTTTCTTT
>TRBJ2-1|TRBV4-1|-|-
CASSQAVLFDEQFF
TGCGCCAGCAGCCAAGCGGTGCTATTCGATGAGCAGTTCTTC
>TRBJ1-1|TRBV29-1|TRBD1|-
CSAATSRDRGLNTEAFF
TGCAGCGCAGCTACCTCCCGGGACAGGGGGCTGAACACTGAAGCTTTCTTT
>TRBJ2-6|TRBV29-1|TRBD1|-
CSVPQGSGANVLTF
TGCAGCGTTCCACAGGGGTCTGGGGCCAACGTCCTGACTTTC
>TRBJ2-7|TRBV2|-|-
CASSVETGFYEQYF
TGTGCCAGCAGCGTAGAAACAGGGTTCTACGAGCAGTACTTC
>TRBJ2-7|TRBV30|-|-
CAWSPSSVYEQYF
TGTGCCTGGAGCCCTAGCAGTGTCTACGAGCAGTACTTC